A single sample gave rise to the 6 T cell receptor beta chains below, sequenced in a study of T cells in Graves' hyperthyroidism and ophthalmopathy (dated by TCRdb to about 2019). Library method: multiplex PCR. The instrument was an Illumina HiSeq 2000. The TCR beta CDR3 regions were amplified from the RNA transcripts. A first-round RT-PCR of the TCR CDR3 used the HTBI primer set with the Qiagen OneStep RT-PCR kit. TCRdb's own reprocessing of the public reads used fastp at Q25 and MiXCR and kept productive beta chains. CDR3 protein sequences are deduplicated, and each keeps its most common genes and DNA. Across this sample there are roughly 500,000 distinct CDR3 sequences, with roughly a quarter seen only once. The ten largest clones represent about 11% of the sample. Specimen: blood. The source of these receptors is a woman aged 25 to 39 with Graves' ophthalmopathy.

This clonotype was counted many times. The rearrangement links TRBV9 to TRBJ1-1; D is perhaps TRBD1 (5 bases). V shed 6 bases and J shed 3 bases, with 12 bases lying between them. This CDR3 region has 13 residues. In germline, CDR1 is SGDLS, CDR2 YYNGEE. In DNA form, the CDR3 reads TGTGCCAGCACGATGGGGCCGCACACTGAAGCTTTCTTT. Its protein product is CASTMGPHTEAFF.

This chain connects TRBV28 to TRBJ1-5; no clear D gene. The ends were cut back, 3 bases at V and 4 bases at J, with 10 bases in the middle. This CDR3 contains 14 residues. Germline V lookup: CDR1 MDHEN, CDR2 SYDVKM. In DNA, the CDR3 is TGTGCCAGCAGTTTCTGGCAGGCAAATCAGCCCCAGCATTTT. It specifies CASSFWQANQPQHF. Full variable domain (remainder filled in from reference TRBV28 and TRBJ1-5): DVKVTQSSRYLVKRTGEKVFLECVQDMDHENMFWYRQDPGLGLRLIYFSYDVKMKEKGDIPEGYSVSREKKERFSLILESASTNQTSMYLCASSFWQANQPQHFGDGTRLSIL.

This clonotype was counted between two and nine times. This chain connects TRBV29-1 to TRBJ1-1; perhaps TRBD1 as D (5 bases). The length of the CDR3 is 14 residues. V lost 0 bases to trimming and J lost 0 bases, with 8 bases between them. Germline V CDR1 and CDR2: SQVTM, ANQGSEA. DNA for the CDR3: TGCAGCGTTGAAGATCGACAGATGAACACTGAAGCTTTCTTT. This sequence encodes CSVEDRQMNTEAFF. The full variable domain, its missing parts supplied by reference TRBV29-1 and TRBJ1-1, is SAVISQKPSRDICQRGTSLTIQCQVDSQVTMMFWYRQQPGQSLTLIATANQGSEATYESGFVIDKFPISRPNLTFSTLTVSNMSPEDSSIYLCSVEDRQMNTEAFFGQGTRLTVV.

This clonotype was recorded at least ten times. V gene TRBV5-1 combines with J gene TRBJ2-7; 10 bases fit TRBD1. Germline CDR1 reads SGHRS; CDR2 reads YFSETQ. The CDR3 has 12 residues. With 3 bases clipped from V and 6 bases from J, the junction kept 0 bases outside the gene matches. CDR3 nucleotides: TGCGCCAGCAGCTGGACAGGGGGCGAGCAGTACTTC. This translates into CASSWTGGEQYF.

This clonotype has more than one count but fewer than ten. The chain links TRBV7-2 to TRBJ2-3; D is perhaps TRBD2 (6 bases). Trimming removed 5 bases at V and 6 bases at J, with 9 bases between. Germline V gene sequence: CDR1 SGHTA, CDR2 FQGNSA. This CDR3 is built from 12 residues. CDR3 sequence (DNA): TGTGCCAGCAGCCTCCGGGAGGATACGCAGTATTTT. Translating gives CASSLREDTQYF.

The chain joins TRBV6-1 to TRBJ1-1; TRBD1 agrees at 9 bases. Germline assignment: CDR1 MNHNS and CDR2 SASEGT. Trimming cost V 5 bases and J 4 bases; bases outside gene matches: 8. The CDR3 consists of 15 residues. The CDR3 here is CASSTLQGATTEAFF. The CDR3 coding sequence is TGTGCCAGCAGTACCTTACAGGGGGCTACCACTGAAGCTTTCTTT.